This record covers a single T cell receptor (beta chain). Its antigen is not identified. This entry is derived from a study of OX40 agonist ivuxolimab in advanced cancers. Study as a whole: In this cohort, patients received ivuxolimab, an agonistic anti-OX40 (CD134) antibody. Patients with hepatocellular carcinoma, melanoma, renal cell or head and neck cancer made up the dose-escalation patients. Males comprised 70% to 90% of the group, whose mean age was about 62 years (range 23 to 79).

Study-wide results and limits: Averaging showed that CD8+ T cells had more expanded clones than CD4+ did.

Losses at the gene ends were 6 bases for V and 7 bases for J; bases not matched to a gene: 8. CDR1 and CDR2 (germline): SGHDT, YYEEEE. The CDR3 is 15 residues long. The table came from immunoSEQ multiplex PCR; TCRdb's copy has only in-frame clones and leaves some out. Of 70,000 or so clones listed, roughly 90% are singletons. The starting material was CD4+ or CD8+ T cells sorted from blood, obtained in a trial of the OX40 agonist ivuxolimab. The TCR was taken from an adult with an advanced solid tumor such as melanoma, head and neck, liver or kidney cancer. V gene TRBV5-6 combines with J gene TRBJ1-6, with 9 bases matching TRBD1. The CDR3: CASNVQGAWNSPLHF. CDR3 nucleotides: TGTGCCAGCAATGTACAGGGGGCTTGGAATTCACCCCTCCACTTT.